This TCR beta chain was obtained from a study of blood T cell repertoires in COVID-19. The data were produced by immunoSEQ multiplex PCR, yet TCRdb's version contains in-frame clones alone and is incomplete. Found here are 200,000 to 300,000 clones, roughly 88% of them singletons; the top ten hold under 2.5%. V lost 7 bases, J lost 0 bases, and 5 bases stayed unmatched. CDR1 and CDR2 (germline): SEHNR, FQNEAQ (reference sequence). The CDR3 contains 15 residues. Sequencing was performed on PBMCs or T cells enriched from blood (not recorded which). The source of this sequence is a woman aged 40 to 49 with acute COVID-19. This sequence joins TRBV7-9 and TRBJ2-3; 9 bases fit TRBD1. CDR3 DNA sequence: TGTGCCAGCACTTGGGACAGGGCTAGCACAGATACGCAGTATTTT. Translation: CASTWDRASTDTQYF.